This is a list of T cell receptor beta chains from one sample in a study of CD8 T cells in ankylosing spondylitis. TCRdb reprocessed the 5' RACE reads with MiXCR, giving one entry per CDR3 protein. This sample has 200,000 to 250,000 distinct CDR3 sequences; roughly 10% occur once, and the top ten carry 6.8%. Sample: blood, either unsorted or a sorted T cell fraction (not recorded which). These receptor sequences come from a male donor with ankylosing spondylitis or in good health (not recorded which). Both conserved end residues are part of each CDR3. Fields, in order: J gene, V gene, clone size, D gene, CDR3 protein, CDR3 DNA. The D gene is left open where the match is weak. Some rows mark clone size as missing; the rest say once, few, many or name a class of expanded clone.

TRBJ2-3 TRBV5-1 many NA CASSLDSPSTDTQYF TGCGCCAGCAGCTTGGACAGCCCTAGCACAGATACGCAGTATTTT
TRBJ1-2 TRBV19 few NA CASGQWSYGYTF TGTGCCAGCGGACAGTGGAGCTATGGCTACACCTTC
TRBJ1-1 TRBV13 many NA CASSPTGTSRTEAFF TGTGCCAGCAGCCCAACCGGGACCTCTCGCACTGAAGCTTTCTTT
TRBJ2-1 TRBV6-2/TRBV6-3 few TRBD2 CASSLRGGLSYNEQFF TGTGCCAGCAGTCTGCGGGGGGGTCTCTCCTACAATGAGCAGTTCTTC
TRBJ2-7 TRBV15 many NA CATSIRKGGNEQYF TGTGCCACCAGCATACGAAAGGGTGGGAACGAGCAGTACTTC
TRBJ2-5 TRBV11-2 NA NA CASSFGRAETQYF TGTGCCAGCAGCTTCGGCAGGGCGGAGACCCAGTACTTC
TRBJ1-2 TRBV5-1 many NA CASSLVRIHGYTF TGCGCCAGCAGCTTGGTCAGGATCCATGGCTACACCTTC
TRBJ2-1 TRBV6-5 few NA CASSYGGLRGATEQFF TGTGCCAGCAGTTACGGCGGACTCAGAGGGGCTACTGAGCAGTTCTTC
TRBJ2-1 TRBV20-1 many NA CSARDLVAYSYNEQFF TGCAGTGCTAGAGATCTTGTAGCGTACTCCTACAATGAGCAGTTCTTC
TRBJ2-7 TRBV20-1 few TRBD1 CSAVTGREQYF TGCAGTGCGGTGACAGGGCGCGAGCAGTACTTC
TRBJ2-5 TRBV20-1 many NA CSANGGKGETQYF TGCAGTGCTAACGGGGGCAAGGGAGAGACCCAGTACTTC
TRBJ1-5 TRBV28 NA NA CASSRRRHNQPQHF TGTGCCAGCAGCCGACGACGGCACAATCAGCCCCAGCATTTT
TRBJ2-7 TRBV6-1 many TRBD1 CASSERGTAIEQYF TGTGCCAGCAGTGAACGTGGGACAGCGATTGAGCAGTACTTC
TRBJ1-5 TRBV3-1 NA NA CASSQAPGVQPQHF TGTGCCAGCAGCCAAGCCCCAGGGGTTCAGCCCCAGCATTTT
TRBJ2-1 TRBV5-1 many TRBD1 CASSQDRGFNGEQFF TGCGCCAGCAGCCAGGACAGGGGGTTTAATGGTGAGCAGTTCTTC
TRBJ1-5 TRBV28 many NA CASRPANQPQHF TGTGCCAGCAGGCCGGCGAATCAGCCCCAGCATTTT
TRBJ2-5 TRBV7-8 many NA CASSGETQYF TGTGCCAGCAGCGGGGAGACCCAGTACTTC
TRBJ2-2 TRBV20-1 many TRBD2 CSARGPGLANTGELFF TGCAGTGCTAGAGGACCGGGACTAGCAAACACCGGGGAGCTGTTTTTT
TRBJ1-5 TRBV28 few NA CASINPGSYQPQHF TGTGCCAGCATCAATCCGGGAAGTTATCAGCCCCAGCATTTT
TRBJ1-1 TRBV7-8 many NA CASSPMPQGLNTEAFF TGTGCCAGCAGCCCCATGCCACAGGGCCTGAACACTGAAGCTTTCTTT
TRBJ1-6 TRBV28 NA NA CASSGSGAPLHF TGTGCCAGCAGTGGATCAGGTGCACCCCTCCACTTT
TRBJ2-3 TRBV30 NA TRBD2 CAWTSGREGAQYF TGTGCCTGGACTAGCGGGAGGGAGGGTGCGCAGTATTTT
TRBJ2-1 TRBV29-1 many NA CSVGFSGDEQFF TGCAGCGTCGGTTTTAGTGGAGATGAGCAGTTCTTC